This T cell receptor (beta chain) was sequenced in a study of T cell responses to AZD1222 COVID-19 vaccine. Overall study results and limits: Across the whole spike, CD4 TCRs peaked at regions 160-218 and 743-854.

Details on this clone: The antigen is undetermined.

V shed 0 bases, J shed 5 bases, and the junction held 9 bases outside the gene matches. The CDR3 covers 16 residues. Germline CDR1 reads MGHRA; CDR2 reads YSYEKL. Assay: immunoSEQ multiplex PCR; the TCRdb copy retains only in-frame clones and omits some. Counted here are 100,000 to 150,000 clones, 70% to 90% occurring once; the ten biggest clones make up 1.5% to 1.8%. The chain uses TRBV4-1 and TRBJ2-7, with 8 bases aligning to TRBD2. The sample in question was peripheral blood, obtained on day 0 of AZD1222 vaccination. This clonotype was obtained from an adult in good health. The CDR3: CASSQDYKRELDEQYF. CDR3 coding DNA: TGCGCCAGCAGCCAAGATTACAAGCGGGAGCTCGACGAGCAGTACTTC.